The T cell receptor (beta chain) described here comes from a study of T cell responses to AZD1222 COVID-19 vaccine. A remark on this clone: Its antigen remains unknown.

Assay used: immunoSEQ multiplex PCR; TCRdb lists only in-frame clones, some missing. The data show 130,000 or so clones, with around 84% seen just once and about 29% held by the top ten. Losses at the gene ends were 3 bases for V and 5 bases for J; bases not matched to a gene: 6. CDR3 length equals 14 residues. Germline CDR1 and CDR2: SGHRS and YFSETQ. Study outcomes and limitations: The study found vaccine-associated CD4 TCRs spanning spike, dominant at 160-218 and 743-854. Targeting of unmutated variant regions was reportedly seen in nearly half of spike-specific TCRs. Once two AZD1222 doses were given, Spike-specific TCR breadth and depth went up.

The sample here was peripheral blood, taken 28 days after the second AZD1222 dose. This sequence originates from an adult who received the AZD1222 COVID-19 vaccine. This rearrangement joins TRBV5-1 to TRBJ1-1; 8 nucleotides align to TRBD1. CDR3 DNA sequence: TGCGCCAGCAGCTCACTACAGGGGGGGACTGAAGCTTTCTTT. As protein: CASSSLQGGTEAFF.